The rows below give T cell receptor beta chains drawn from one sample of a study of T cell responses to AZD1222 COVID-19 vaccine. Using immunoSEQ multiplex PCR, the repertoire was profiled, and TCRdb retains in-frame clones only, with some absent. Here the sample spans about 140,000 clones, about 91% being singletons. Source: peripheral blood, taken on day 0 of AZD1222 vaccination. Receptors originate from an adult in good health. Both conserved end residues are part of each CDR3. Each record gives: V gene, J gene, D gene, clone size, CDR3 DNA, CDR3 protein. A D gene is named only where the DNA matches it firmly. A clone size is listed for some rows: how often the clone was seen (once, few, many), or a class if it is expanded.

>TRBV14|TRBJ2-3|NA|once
TGTGCCAGCAGCCTGGTCCGGGGGAAGGGCCGCCAGTATTTT
CASSLVRGKGRQYF
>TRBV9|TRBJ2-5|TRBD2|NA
TGTGCCAGCAGCCCTTCTAGCGGGGGCCTCCCCTGGGAGACCCAGTACTTC
CASSPSSGGLPWETQYF
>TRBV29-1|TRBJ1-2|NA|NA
TGCAGCGTTGATGAGTCGCCCGAAGGCTACACCTTC
CSVDESPEGYTF
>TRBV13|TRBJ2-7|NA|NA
TGTGCCAGCAGTACCTGGGGCGGGAAGACCTCCTACGAGCAGTACTTC
CASSTWGGKTSYEQYF
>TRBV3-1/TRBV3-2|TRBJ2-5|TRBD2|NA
TGTGCCAGCAGCCTAGCGGGGGGGGAGACCCAGTACTTC
CASSLAGGETQYF
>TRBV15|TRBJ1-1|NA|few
TGTGCCACCAGCAGAGATCTCATCAAGGGATCGAACACTGAAGCTTTCTTT
CATSRDLIKGSNTEAFF
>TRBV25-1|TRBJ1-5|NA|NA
TGTGCCAGCAGTGAATATAGTAGCAATCAGCCCCAGCATTTT
CASSEYSSNQPQHF
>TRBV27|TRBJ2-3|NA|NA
TGTGCCAGCAGTTTTAGACCAAAGGGGGATACGCAGTATTTT
CASSFRPKGDTQYF
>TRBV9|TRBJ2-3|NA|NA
TGTGCCAGCAGCCTATCGAAACTTGCTAGCACAGATACGCAGTATTTT
CASSLSKLASTDTQYF
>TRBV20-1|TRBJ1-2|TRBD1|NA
TGCAGTGCTAGTAAATGGGGGGGGACAGGGGGCCCCACTAACTATGGCTACACCTTC
CSASKWGGTGGPTNYGYTF
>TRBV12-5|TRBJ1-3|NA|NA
TGTGCTAGTGGTTCTTACAGGGAGCCGGCGAACACCATATATTTT
CASGSYREPANTIYF
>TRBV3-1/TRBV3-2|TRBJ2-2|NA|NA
TGTGCCAGCAGCCCTCGGGCGGGGATGGCCGGGGAGCTGTTTTTT
CASSPRAGMAGELFF
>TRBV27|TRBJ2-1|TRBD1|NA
TGTGCCAGCAGTCGAGACAGGGGATCCTACAATGAGCAGTTCTTC
CASSRDRGSYNEQFF
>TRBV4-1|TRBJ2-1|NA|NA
TGCGCCAGCAGCCAAGAGCGCCTTACCGGGACTTCCCATGAGCAGTTCTTC
CASSQERLTGTSHEQFF
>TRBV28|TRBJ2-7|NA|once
TGTGCCAGCAGTTCTGTCAACCGGGACTTATCCTACGAGCAGTACTTC
CASSSVNRDLSYEQYF
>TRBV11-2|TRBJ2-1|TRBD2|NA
TGTGCCAGCAGCTTTTTAGCGGGGGTAGAAGGGGAGCAGTTCTTC
CASSFLAGVEGEQFF
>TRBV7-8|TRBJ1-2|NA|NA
TGTGCCAGCAGCCCACCGGGCAGCCCCTATGGCTACACCTTC
CASSPPGSPYGYTF
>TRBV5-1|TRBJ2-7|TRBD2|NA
TGCGCCAGCAGCTTGGCCCTGGGACTAGCGGGGGATTCGGAGCAGTACTTC
CASSLALGLAGDSEQYF
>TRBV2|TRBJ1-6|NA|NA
TGTGCCAGCAGTCCAGGCTCACCCCTCCACTTT
CASSPGSPLHF
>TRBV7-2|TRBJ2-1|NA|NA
TGTGCCAGCAGTCCCGGACCGGATGAGCAGTTCTTC
CASSPGPDEQFF
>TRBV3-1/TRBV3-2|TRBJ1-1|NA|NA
TGTGCCAGCAGCCAAGGGATCTACACTGAAGCTTTCTTT
CASSQGIYTEAFF
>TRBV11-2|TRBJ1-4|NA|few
TGTGCCAGCAGCTTACGGCGCAGTGGTAATGAAAAACTGTTTTTT
CASSLRRSGNEKLFF
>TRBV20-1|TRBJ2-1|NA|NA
TGCAGTGCTAGTCCCCCTGCCCTATACAATGAGCAGTTCTTC
CSASPPALYNEQFF
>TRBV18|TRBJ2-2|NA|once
TGTGCCAGCTCCGAATGGGGGAGTTCGACCGGGGAGCTGTTTTTT
CASSEWGSSTGELFF
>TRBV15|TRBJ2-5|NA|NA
TGTGCCACCAGCAGCACGAGAGTGGAGACCCAGTACTTC
CATSSTRVETQYF
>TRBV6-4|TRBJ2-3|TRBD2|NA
TGTGCCAGCAGTGACCTCACTAGCGGGGGCCCAGATACGCAGTATTTT
CASSDLTSGGPDTQYF
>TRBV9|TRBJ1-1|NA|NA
TGTGCCAGCAGCGTAGTACCAGACATGAACACTGAAGCTTTCTTT
CASSVVPDMNTEAFF
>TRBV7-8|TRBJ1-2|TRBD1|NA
TGTGCCAGCAGCTTAGTTACAGGGGGTTTTGGCTACACCTTC
CASSLVTGGFGYTF
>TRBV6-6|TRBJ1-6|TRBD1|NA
TGTGCCAGCAGTTTTCAGGGGGTCGGTTCACCCCTCCACTTT
CASSFQGVGSPLHF
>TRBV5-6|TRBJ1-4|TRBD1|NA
TGTGCCAGCAGCCCCGGGACAGGGCTTCTTAATGAAAAACTGTTTTTT
CASSPGTGLLNEKLFF
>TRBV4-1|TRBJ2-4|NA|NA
TGCGCCAGCAGCCATTCACAGGTGATTAACATTCAGTACTTC
CASSHSQVINIQYF
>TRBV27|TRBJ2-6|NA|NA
TGTGCCAGCAGTTTAAGGATCTCTGGGGCCAACGTCCTGACTTTC
CASSLRISGANVLTF
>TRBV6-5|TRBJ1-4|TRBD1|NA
TGTGCCAGCAGTAGGGACAGGGCTGAAAAACTGTTTTTT
CASSRDRAEKLFF
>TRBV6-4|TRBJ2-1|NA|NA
TGTGCCAGCAGCCCGACTGTTGTTTCGGATGAGCAGTTCTTC
CASSPTVVSDEQFF
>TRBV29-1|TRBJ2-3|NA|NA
TGCAGCGTCCAACCTCCGGGACCCGTCCATGCTTTT
CSVQPPGPVHAF
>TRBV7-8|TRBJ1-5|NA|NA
TGTGCCAGCAGCTTAGCCGCGAATAGCAATCAGCCCCAGCATTTT
CASSLAANSNQPQHF
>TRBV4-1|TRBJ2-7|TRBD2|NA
TGCGCCAGCAGCCAAGCCCCTAGCGGGTACGAGCAGTACTTC
CASSQAPSGYEQYF
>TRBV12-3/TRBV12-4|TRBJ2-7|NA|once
TGTGCCAGCAGTTTCACTCTCTACGAGCAGTACTTC
CASSFTLYEQYF